The source of this TCR beta chain is a study of CD8+ T cells in alopecia areata. Across the whole study: A regimen of oral tofacitinib, 5 to 10 mg twice daily, was given to treated patients.

Between the trimmed V and J ends, which lost 4 bases and 2 bases, there was a span of 14 bases. CDR1 and CDR2 (germline): LNHDA, SQIVND (reference sequence). This CDR3 has 15 residues. This clone showed up just a few times. The target antigen is unknown. The authors extracted RNA and reverse transcribed it into cDNA as the sequencing template. Only in-frame clones appear in the TCRdb table, and some are missing; sequencing was by immunoSEQ multiplex PCR. Of 200,000 to 250,000 clones in the sample, 55% to 70% were seen once. Whole-study findings and limits: Clarity of TCR sharing across patients fell short of that in mice, possibly HLA-related.

The treatment was: oral pan-JAK inhibitor, 5-10 mg twice daily. The study team obtained lesional scalp punch biopsies and peripheral blood from alopecia areata patients. This clonotype was sampled from a human donor with alopecia areata. This material consisted of CD4+ T cells sorted from blood, taken at week 4, from a patient treated with tofacitinib. V and J are TRBV19 and TRBJ2-5, with unresolved D. CDR3 sequence: CASSTTNTAQETQYF. DNA of the CDR3: TGTGCCAGTAGTACAACAAACACGGCGCAAGAGACCCAGTACTTC.